This TCR beta chain was sequenced in a study of cytomegalovirus exposure and HLA in healthy donors. Study-wide points: Follow-up analysis later connected one missense variant in DCLRE1C with trimming of TCR beta V- and J-genes.

A multiplex PCR was run with 60 Vbeta primers and 13 Jbeta primers. Some clones are missing from TCRdb's copy, which holds only in-frame ones; the method was immunoSEQ multiplex PCR. Among 150,000 or so clones listed, roughly 80% were seen once. Germline V gives CDR1 MDHEN, CDR2 SYDVKM. V was pared by 4 bases and J by 3 bases, with 8 bases of the junction left unmatched. CDR3 length: 15 residues. With regard to this clone: The target antigen is unknown.

Healthy individuals who donated bone marrow served as the donors. The chain couples TRBV28 to TRBJ2-7; 8 bases are shared with TRBD1. The clonotype comes from a male donor in good health and CMV-seronegative. The sample was PBMCs. CDR3 protein: CASSSHGTGDYEQYF. Here the CDR3 DNA reads TGTGCCAGCAGTTCCCACGGGACAGGTGACTACGAGCAGTACTTC. The entire variable domain, with the rest obtained from reference TRBV28 and TRBJ2-7, is as follows: DVKVTQSSRYLVKRTGEKVFLECVQDMDHENMFWYRQDPGLGLRLIYFSYDVKMKEKGDIPEGYSVSREKKERFSLILESASTNQTSMYLCASSSHGTGDYEQYFGPGTRLTVT.